These 11 T cell receptor beta chains share one sample of origin, sequenced in a study of blood T cell repertoires in COVID-19. Profiling relied on immunoSEQ multiplex PCR, and the TCRdb table lists in-frame clones only, not all of them. The sample lists about 240,000 clones; over 70% were seen once. Sequenced material: peripheral blood. Every receptor here comes from a woman of 80 years or more with acute or convalescent COVID-19.

V usage is TRBV2 and J usage is TRBJ2-2; perhaps TRBD2 as D (7 bases). Trimming left V 4 bases short and J 4 bases short, with 13 bases between. The CDR3 contains 15 residues. Germline CDR1 is SNHLY and CDR2 is FYNNEI. The DNA for the CDR3 is TGTGCCAGCAGTGTAGGACTAGGGGGCACCGGGGAGCTGTTTTTT. Its translation: CASSVGLGGTGELFF.

The chain employs TRBV2 and TRBJ1-5; 9 bases are shared with TRBD1. The germline V gene has CDR1 SNHLY and CDR2 FYNNEI. The CDR3 extends over 12 amino acids. V was pared by 8 bases and J by 4 bases, with 0 bases of the junction left unmatched. The DNA for the CDR3 is TGTGCCAGCGGGACAGGGAATCAGCCCCAGCATTTT. It encodes CASGTGNQPQHF.

This chain links TRBV6-2 or TRBV6-3 with TRBJ1-1; no clear D. CDR3 length: 14 amino acids. The V end lost 2 bases, the J end lost 5 bases, and 12 bases lay between the germline ends. From germline, CDR1 is MNHEY and CDR2 SVGEGT. CDR3 sequence: CASSYLEVVTEAFF. DNA for the CDR3: TGTGCCAGCAGTTACCTAGAGGTGGTAACTGAAGCTTTCTTT.

This clone was observed a few times. The chain's CDR3 is CASSPRARTGTGSIDTQYF. The CDR3 DNA reads as TGTGCCAGCAGCCCGAGAGCTCGCACCGGGACAGGCTCGATAGATACGCAGTATTTT. This chain connects TRBV7-2 to TRBJ2-3, with 8 bases matching TRBD1. V lost 5 bases, J lost 5 bases, and 21 bases stayed unmatched. The germline CDR1 and CDR2 sequences are SGHTA and FQGNSA. CDR3 length equals 19 residues.

The chain recombines TRBV3-1 (or the pseudogene TRBV3-2) with TRBJ2-3; 8 nucleotides match TRBD2. The J segment lost 4 bases and the V segment lost 0 bases, leaving 6 bases of the junction unmatched. CDR3 length: 16 amino acids. CDR1 and CDR2 from the germline V gene are LGHDT and YNNKEL (reference sequence). The CDR3, as DNA: TGTGCCAGCAGCCAAGAGTTCGGGGGGGTGGCAGATACGCAGTATTTT. Its protein is CASSQEFGGVADTQYF.

The CDR3 loop is CASSISPVSNQPQHF. As DNA, the CDR3 is TGTGCCAGTAGTATTTCCCCAGTGAGCAATCAGCCCCAGCATTTT. The rearrangement joins TRBV19 to TRBJ1-5, with D unclear. V lost 3 bases and J 1 base, leaving 10 bases between the germline ends. The CDR3 runs 15 residues. Germline values: CDR1 LNHDA, CDR2 SQIVND (reference sequence).

About this clone: In the same sample, other DNA sequences code for this CDR3. This sequence joins TRBV10-3 and TRBJ1-2; D uncertain. CDR1 ENHRY and CDR2 SYGVKD come from the germline V gene. The CDR3 runs to 13 residues. Trimming stripped 3 bases from V and 7 bases from J, with 12 bases between. The CDR3 spells CAISEDARSGYTF. In DNA form, the CDR3 reads TGTGCCATCAGTGAAGATGCAAGGAGTGGCTACACCTTC.

The chain recombines TRBV2 with TRBJ1-6; D is unclear. Trimming shortened V by 7 bases and J by 6 bases, and 13 bases separated the two germline ends. The length of the CDR3 is 14 residues. In germline, CDR1 is SNHLY, CDR2 FYNNEI. This chain's CDR3 is CASIFGVRNSPLHF. CDR3 coding DNA: TGTGCCAGCATATTCGGGGTTCGTAATTCACCCCTCCACTTT.

Here the CDR3 reads CASSLPDRAYGYTF. CDR3 sequence (DNA): TGTGCCAGCAGTTTACCGGACAGGGCCTATGGCTACACCTTC. The chain employs TRBV28 and TRBJ1-2; 8 bases are shared with TRBD1. V dropped 2 bases and J dropped 4; count of bases not matched to a gene: 3. Germline V gene sequence: CDR1 MDHEN, CDR2 SYDVKM. This CDR3 comprises 14 residues.

V gene TRBV15 combines with J gene TRBJ2-2; 14 nucleotides agree with TRBD2. The CDR3 is made up of 21 amino acids. V lost 0 bases and J lost 6; bases outside the gene matches: 15. The germline CDR1 and CDR2 sequences are LNHNV and YYDKDF (reference sequence). The chain's CDR3 is CATSRDPGLAGEKGLPGELFF. CDR3 in DNA: TGTGCCACCAGCAGAGATCCGGGACTAGCGGGAGAAAAGGGTTTACCCGGGGAGCTGTTTTTT.

The gene calls are TRBV5-4 and TRBJ2-2, with 8 bases lining up with TRBD2. V shed 4 bases, J shed 2 bases, and the junction held 4 bases outside the gene matches. This CDR3 is 15 amino acids long. In germline, CDR1 is SGHNT, CDR2 YYREEE (reference sequence). The CDR3 loop is CASSVSGSNTGELFF. The CDR3 DNA reads as TGTGCCAGCAGCGTGAGCGGGAGTAACACCGGGGAGCTGTTTTTT.